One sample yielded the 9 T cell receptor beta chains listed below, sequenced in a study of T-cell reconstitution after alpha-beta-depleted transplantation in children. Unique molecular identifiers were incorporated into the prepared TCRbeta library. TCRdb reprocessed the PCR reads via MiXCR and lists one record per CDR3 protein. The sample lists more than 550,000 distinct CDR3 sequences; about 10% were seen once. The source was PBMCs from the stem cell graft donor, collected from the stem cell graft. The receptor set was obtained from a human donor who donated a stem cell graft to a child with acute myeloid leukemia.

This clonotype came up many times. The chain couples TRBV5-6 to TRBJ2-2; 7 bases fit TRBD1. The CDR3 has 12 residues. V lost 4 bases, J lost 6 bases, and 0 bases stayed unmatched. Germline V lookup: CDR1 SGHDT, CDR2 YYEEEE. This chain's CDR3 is CASSQGAGELFF. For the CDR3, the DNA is TGTGCCAGCAGCCAGGGGGCCGGGGAGCTGTTTTTT.

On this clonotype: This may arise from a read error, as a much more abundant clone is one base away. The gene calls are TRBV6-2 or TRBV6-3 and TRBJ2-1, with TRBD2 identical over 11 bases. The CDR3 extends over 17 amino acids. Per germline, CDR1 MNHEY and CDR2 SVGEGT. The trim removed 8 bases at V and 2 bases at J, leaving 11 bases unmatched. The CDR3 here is CASGSTVSGRAYNEQFF. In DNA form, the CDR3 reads TGTGCCAGCGGTTCGACCGTTAGCGGGAGGGCCTACAATGAGCAGTTCTTC.

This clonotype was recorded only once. CDR3 sequence reads: CASSFTGDATQYF. As DNA, the CDR3 is TGTGCCAGCAGCTTCACGGGCGACGCGACCCAGTACTTC. The chain has TRBV7-2 and TRBJ2-5; no clear D gene. The germline CDR1 and CDR2 sequences are SGHTA and FQGNSA. CDR3 length: 13 amino acids. V lost 3 bases, J lost 7 bases, and 12 bases lay in between. Complete variable domain (other parts from reference TRBV7-2 and TRBJ2-5): GAGVSQSPSNKVTEKGKDVELRCDPISGHTALYWYRQSLGQGLEFLIYFQGNSAPDKSGLPSDRFSAERTGGSVSTLTIQRTQQEDSAVYLCASSFTGDATQYFGPGTRLLVL.

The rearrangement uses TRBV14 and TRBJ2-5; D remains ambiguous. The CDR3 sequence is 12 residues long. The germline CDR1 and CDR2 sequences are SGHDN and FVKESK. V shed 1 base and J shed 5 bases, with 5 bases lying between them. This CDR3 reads CASSQARETQYF. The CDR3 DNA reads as TGTGCCAGCAGCCAAGCGCGGGAGACCCAGTACTTC.

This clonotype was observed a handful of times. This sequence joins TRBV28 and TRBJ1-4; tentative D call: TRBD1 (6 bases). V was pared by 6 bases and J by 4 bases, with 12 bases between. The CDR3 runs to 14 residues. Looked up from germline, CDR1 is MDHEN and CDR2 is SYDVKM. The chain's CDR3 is CASSQGGGNEKLFF. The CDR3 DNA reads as TGTGCCAGCAGCCAGGGAGGGGGTAATGAAAAACTGTTTTTT.

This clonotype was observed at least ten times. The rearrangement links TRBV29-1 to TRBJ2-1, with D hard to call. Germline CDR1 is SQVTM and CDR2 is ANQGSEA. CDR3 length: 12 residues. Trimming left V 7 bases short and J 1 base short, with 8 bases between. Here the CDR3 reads CSAHESYNEQFF. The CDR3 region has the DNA TGCAGCGCACATGAGTCCTACAATGAGCAGTTCTTC.

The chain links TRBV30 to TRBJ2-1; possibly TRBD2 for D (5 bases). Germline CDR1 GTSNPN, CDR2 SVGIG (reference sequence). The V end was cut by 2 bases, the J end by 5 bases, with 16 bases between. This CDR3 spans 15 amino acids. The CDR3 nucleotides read TGTGCCTGGAGTCTACTAGGAGTTAGGGACAATGAGCAGTTCTTC. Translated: CAWSLLGVRDNEQFF.

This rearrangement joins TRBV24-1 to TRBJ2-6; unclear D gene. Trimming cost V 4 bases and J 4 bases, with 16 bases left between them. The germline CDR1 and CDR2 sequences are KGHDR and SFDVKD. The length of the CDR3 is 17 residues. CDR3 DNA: TGTGCCACCAGTGACCGACCCCATTGGGAAGGGGCCAACGTCCTGACTTTC. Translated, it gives CATSDRPHWEGANVLTF.

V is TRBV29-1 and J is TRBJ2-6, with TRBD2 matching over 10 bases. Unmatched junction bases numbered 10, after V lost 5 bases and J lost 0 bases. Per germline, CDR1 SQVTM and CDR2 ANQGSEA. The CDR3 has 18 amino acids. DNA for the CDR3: TGCAGCGTTAGTGAGATAGCGGGAGGACCCTCTGGGGCCAACGTCCTGACTTTC. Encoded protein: CSVSEIAGGPSGANVLTF.